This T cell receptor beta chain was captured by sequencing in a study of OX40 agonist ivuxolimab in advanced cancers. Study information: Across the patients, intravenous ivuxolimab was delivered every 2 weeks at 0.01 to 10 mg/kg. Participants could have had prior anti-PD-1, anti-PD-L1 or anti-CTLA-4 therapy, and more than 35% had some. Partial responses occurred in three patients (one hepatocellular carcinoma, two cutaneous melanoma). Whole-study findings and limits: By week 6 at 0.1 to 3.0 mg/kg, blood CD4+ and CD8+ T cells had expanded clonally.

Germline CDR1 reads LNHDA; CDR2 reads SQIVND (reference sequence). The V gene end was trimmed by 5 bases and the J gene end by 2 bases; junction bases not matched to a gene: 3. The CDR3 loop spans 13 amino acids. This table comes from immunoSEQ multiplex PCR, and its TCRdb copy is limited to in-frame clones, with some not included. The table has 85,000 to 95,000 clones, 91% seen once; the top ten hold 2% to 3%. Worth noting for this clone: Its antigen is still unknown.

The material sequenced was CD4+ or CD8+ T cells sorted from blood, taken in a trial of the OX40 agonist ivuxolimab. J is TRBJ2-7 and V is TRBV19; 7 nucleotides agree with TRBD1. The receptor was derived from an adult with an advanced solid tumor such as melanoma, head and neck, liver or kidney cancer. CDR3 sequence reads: CASSVTGTYEQYF. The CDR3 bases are TGTGCCAGTAGTGTGACAGGGACCTACGAGCAGTACTTC.